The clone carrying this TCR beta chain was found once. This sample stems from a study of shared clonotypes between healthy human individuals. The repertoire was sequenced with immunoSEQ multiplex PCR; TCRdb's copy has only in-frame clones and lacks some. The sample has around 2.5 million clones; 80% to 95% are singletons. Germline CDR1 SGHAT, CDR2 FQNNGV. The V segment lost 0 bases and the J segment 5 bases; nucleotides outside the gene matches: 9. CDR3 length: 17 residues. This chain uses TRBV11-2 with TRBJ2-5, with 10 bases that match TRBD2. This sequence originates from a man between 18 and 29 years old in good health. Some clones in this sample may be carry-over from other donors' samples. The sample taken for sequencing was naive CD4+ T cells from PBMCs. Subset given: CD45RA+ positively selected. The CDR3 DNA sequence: TGTGCCAGCAGCTTAGATTTCCCAGCGGGAGGGCGCGAGACCCAGTACTTC. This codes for CASSLDFPAGGRETQYF.